This T cell receptor beta chain appears in the sequencing data of a study of type 1 and type 2 diabetes patients. For the study at large: Across the study, 18,976,912 paired-end reads were produced. Overall study results and limits: In CD4+ and CD8+ T cells, type 2 diabetes diversity exceeded type 1. Between type 2 diabetes and control samples, V and J usage averaged approximately 0.97 correlation.

Standard classification criteria confirmed type 1 or type 2 diabetes in all patients. The CDR3 has 12 amino acids. Trimming pared 6 bases from V and 10 bases from J, leaving 16 bases between. Germline V gene data show CDR1 as ENHRY and CDR2 as SYGVKD. This clonotype has a handful of counts. Its specificity is not known. Amplification started from genomic DNA. Amplification of the beta chain CDR3 used 30 forward and 13 reverse multiplex primers. TCRdb analysed the multiplex PCR reads with MiXCR anew, one entry per CDR3 protein. The table shows a few hundred thousand distinct CDR3 sequences, with roughly 44% occurring only once.

The chain carries TRBV10-3 and TRBJ2-7; weak D call: TRBD1 (6 bases). The receptor's source is a man between 18 and 29 years old with type 2 diabetes. Sequences were obtained from peripheral blood mononuclear cells (PBMCs). The CDR3 DNA reads as TGTGCCATCAGCCCAGACTACAGGGTACAGTACTTC. This translates into CAISPDYRVQYF.